This T cell receptor (beta chain) was sequenced during a study of identical twins. Findings and caveats of the study: Fewer insertions characterized abundant cord blood beta clonotypes, whereas memory repertoires showed none. Invariant MAIT and iNKT cells are populations that could partly confound zero-insertion analyses. Out-of-frame alpha sequences common to twins exhibited an excess of low generation probability. Cross-sectional statistics underpinned the conclusions; the same donors were not followed.

Notes on this clonotype: What it binds is unknown.

Via MiXCR, TCRdb re-called the 5' RACE reads, giving one row per CDR3 protein. The sample consists of roughly 350,000 distinct CDR3 sequences, more than 9% of them appearing once. Germline loops: CDR1 LNHNV, CDR2 YYDKDF (reference sequence). The V and J ends lost 1 base and 0 bases respectively, with 10 bases between them. The CDR3 has 16 residues. The same specimen was also included in a second study, on yellow fever vaccine responses in identical twins.

The sequenced material came from CD8+ T cells sorted from blood. The TCR comes from a woman aged 18 to 35 in good health. The chain uses TRBV15 and TRBJ2-1; D uncertain. The CDR3: CATSRGRVSSYNEQFF. For the CDR3, the DNA is TGTGCCACCAGCAGAGGTAGAGTCAGCTCCTACAATGAGCAGTTCTTC.